What follows are 22 T cell receptor beta chains derived from one specimen sequenced in a study of blood T cell repertoires in COVID-19. This table comes from immunoSEQ multiplex PCR, and its TCRdb copy is limited to in-frame clones, with some not included. The table has roughly 130,000 clones, less than 90% seen once. The sequenced sample consisted of peripheral blood. Receptors were obtained from a human donor with COVID-19, enrolled during active disease. The donor label of this sample is uncertain.

The chain recombines TRBV12-3 or TRBV12-4 with TRBJ2-1; D gene ambiguous. V dropped 7 bases and J dropped 6 bases, with 13 bases sitting between them. The CDR3 sequence is 13 residues long. The CDR3 DNA follows: TGTGCCAGCACCCCCTTGAGCGTCAATGAGCAGTTCTTC. Residues: CASTPLSVNEQFF.

A single count supports this clone. The genes are TRBV6-2 or TRBV6-3 and TRBJ1-4; the match to TRBD1 covers 9 bases. The V segment lost 7 bases and the J segment 4 bases; nucleotides outside the gene matches: 7. The CDR3 consists of 15 residues. The germline V gene encodes CDR1 MNHEY and CDR2 SVGEGT. The CDR3 bases are TGTGCCAGCAACCCGACAGGGGGTTATAATGAAAAACTGTTTTTT. It specifies CASNPTGGYNEKLFF.

V is TRBV11-3 and J is TRBJ2-3; D possibly corresponds to TRBD2 (5 bases). CDR1 is SGHNT, CDR2 YENEEA, per germline. Trimming took 1 base from V and 3 from J, leaving 11 bases between them. The CDR3 is 15 residues long. The CDR3 sequence is CASSLAGSGTDTQYF. CDR3 nucleotide sequence: TGTGCCAGCAGCTTAGCAGGAAGCGGAACAGATACGCAGTATTTT.

The J gene is TRBJ1-1, the V gene TRBV3-1 (or the pseudogene TRBV3-2); D is ambiguous. Per germline, CDR1 LGHDT and CDR2 YNNKEL (reference sequence). V lost 3 bases and J lost 4, with 9 bases in between. This CDR3 is built from 13 residues. CDR3 sequence reads: CASSQLESTEAFF. The CDR3 DNA follows: TGTGCCAGCAGCCAGTTAGAAAGCACTGAAGCTTTCTTT.

The chain recombines TRBV6-1 with TRBJ1-2; possibly TRBD1 for D (5 bases). V lost 2 bases to trimming and J lost 4 bases, with 17 bases between them. The CDR3 spans 16 residues. Germline V gene sequence: CDR1 MNHNS, CDR2 SASEGT. In nucleotides, the CDR3 is TGTGCCAGCAGTGAAATCGACAGTATCCGCACCTATGGCTACACCTTC. Amino acid sequence: CASSEIDSIRTYGYTF.

The chain joins TRBV19 to TRBJ1-2; D perhaps matches TRBD1 (5 bases). Per germline, CDR1 LNHDA and CDR2 SQIVND (reference sequence). Trimming took off 7 bases at V and 1 base at J, with 10 bases between the two ends. This CDR3 is built from 13 residues. The CDR3 region has the DNA TGTGCCAGTATAGAAAGGGGTAACTATGGCTACACCTTC. Its protein is CASIERGNYGYTF.

The rearrangement links TRBV4-1 to TRBJ1-2; TRBD1 matches 7 bases. Trimming took 2 bases from V and 7 from J; bases not matched to a gene: 7. Germline V lookup: CDR1 MGHRA, CDR2 YSYEKL. The CDR3 runs 14 residues. CDR3: CASSQSLDRAGYTF. The CDR3 nucleotides are TGCGCCAGCAGCCAATCACTAGACAGGGCTGGCTACACCTTC.

As for this clone: The sample contains more than one DNA sequence encoding this CDR3. The rearrangement uses TRBV5-1 and TRBJ2-7; D is unresolved. CDR3 length: 14 amino acids. Trimming took off 1 base at V and 0 bases at J, with 8 bases between the two ends. Germline lookup yields CDR1 SGHRS and CDR2 YFSETQ. This CDR3 is CASSLQASSYEQYF. CDR3 DNA sequence: TGCGCCAGCAGCTTGCAGGCCAGCTCCTACGAGCAGTACTTC.

V gene TRBV7-3 combines with J gene TRBJ1-6; D possibly corresponds to TRBD1 (6 bases). From germline, CDR1 is SGHTA and CDR2 FQGTGA. CDR3 length: 12 residues. V was cut by 3 bases and J by 13 bases, with 10 bases left in between. This CDR3 is CASSFGRGPLHF. CDR3 bases: TGTGCCAGCAGCTTCGGCAGGGGCCCCCTCCACTTT.

This clone was counted a single time. The chain employs TRBV18 and TRBJ2-3; D remains ambiguous. V dropped 2 bases and J dropped 3 bases, with 6 bases sitting between them. CDR3 length: 13 residues. Germline V gene lookup returns CDR1 KGHSH and CDR2 LQKENI. CDR3 in amino acids: CASSPAQTDTQYF. CDR3 sequence (DNA): TGTGCCAGCTCACCAGCCCAGACAGATACGCAGTATTTT.

This chain connects TRBV12-3 or TRBV12-4 to TRBJ1-4; D is undetermined. Trimming removed 6 bases from V and 7 bases from J, with 12 bases in between. CDR3 length: 13 residues. CDR3 bases: TGTGCCAGCAGACCCTACCGAACTGAAAAACTGTTTTTT. Its protein product is CASRPYRTEKLFF.

J is TRBJ2-5 and V is TRBV19; TRBD2 agrees at 8 bases. V shed 11 bases, J shed 5 bases, and the junction held 13 bases outside the gene matches. CDR1 is LNHDA and CDR2 is SQIVND in the germline V gene (reference sequence). The CDR3 extends over 14 amino acids. The CDR3 nucleotides are TGTGCCGTCCCTCTGCGGGGGGCTCGGGAGACCCAGTACTTC. Translation gives CAVPLRGARETQYF. The variable domain in full, completed from reference TRBV19 and TRBJ2-5, reads DGGITQSPKYLFRKEGQNVTLSCEQNLNHDAMYWYRQDPGQGLRLIYYSQIVNDFQKGDIAEGYSVSREKKESFPLTVTSAQKNPTAFYLCAVPLRGARETQYFGPGTRLLVL.

The V and J genes are TRBV20-1 and TRBJ1-6; TRBD1 might be the D (5 bases). Germline loops: CDR1 DFQATT, CDR2 SNEGSKA (reference sequence). The CDR3 is made up of 15 amino acids. V was pared by 3 bases and J by 6 bases, with 15 bases between. The CDR3 DNA reads as TGCAGTGCTAGTTCCGGGACTGATCGTAATTCACCCCTCCACTTT. This sequence encodes CSASSGTDRNSPLHF.

The chain is built from TRBV2 and TRBJ2-5; 7 bases align to TRBD1. V was pared by 6 bases and J by 2 bases, with 6 bases of the junction left unmatched. CDR1 and CDR2 (germline): SNHLY, FYNNEI. The length of the CDR3 is 14 residues. CDR3 DNA: TGTGCCAGCAGAATAGGGACAGCTCAAGAGACCCAGTACTTC. It specifies CASRIGTAQETQYF.

The chain is built from TRBV18 and TRBJ1-3; weak D call: TRBD1 (5 bases). The germline V gene has CDR1 KGHSH and CDR2 LQKENI. The V end was cut by 3 bases, the J end by 11 bases, with 17 bases between. The CDR3 is 14 amino acids. The chain's CDR3 is CASSPSGVGAAIYF. Written as DNA, the CDR3 is TGTGCCAGCTCACCCTCGGGGGTTGGTGCCGCCATATATTTT.

The chain couples TRBV19 to TRBJ2-6, with 11 positions matching TRBD1. The CDR3 has 15 residues. Germline CDR1 reads LNHDA; CDR2 reads SQIVND (reference sequence). With V trimmed by 10 bases and J by 0 bases, 2 bases remained unmatched. The CDR3 DNA sequence: TGTGCCATCGGGACAGGGGGCTCTGGGGCCAACGTCCTGACTTTC. As protein: CAIGTGGSGANVLTF.

This clone was detected only once. The V call is TRBV7-6, the J call TRBJ2-3; D not certain. The length of the CDR3 is 12 residues. Trimming left V 2 bases short and J 7 bases short, with 7 bases between. The germline CDR1 and CDR2 sequences are SGHVS and FNYEAQ. The CDR3 loop reads CASSLLANTQYF. CDR3 nucleotide sequence: TGTGCCAGCAGCTTATTAGCCAATACGCAGTATTTT. Variable domain in full (rest from reference TRBV7-6 and TRBJ2-3): GAGVSQSPRYKVTKRGQDVALRCDPISGHVSLYWYRQALGQGPEFLTYFNYEAQQDKSGLPNDRFSAERPEGSISTLTIQRTEQRDSAMYRCASSLLANTQYFGPGTRLTVL.

V and J are TRBV5-4 and TRBJ1-4; D is possibly TRBD1 (5 bases). Germline CDR1 is SGHNT and CDR2 is YYREEE (reference sequence). With 2 bases removed from V and 0 bases from J, the gap between germline ends came to 17 bases. The CDR3 has 18 residues. The CDR3 nucleotides are TGTGCCAGCAGCTTCTCAGGGCTTTCCACCGCAACTAATGAAAAACTGTTTTTT. It codes for CASSFSGLSTATNEKLFF.

This clone has a handful of counts. This chain links TRBV19 with TRBJ1-1; TRBD1 agrees at 8 bases. Germline V CDR1 and CDR2: LNHDA, SQIVND (reference sequence). With V trimmed by 10 bases and J by 0 bases, 7 bases remained unmatched. This CDR3 spans 14 amino acids. The CDR3 protein is CATKGDRLNTEAFF. The CDR3 nucleotides are TGTGCCACCAAGGGGGACAGGTTGAACACTGAAGCTTTCTTT. Full variable domain (missing parts from reference TRBV19 and TRBJ1-1): DGGITQSPKYLFRKEGQNVTLSCEQNLNHDAMYWYRQDPGQGLRLIYYSQIVNDFQKGDIAEGYSVSREKKESFPLTVTSAQKNPTAFYLCATKGDRLNTEAFFGQGTRLTVV.

CDR3: CATSRDRSWDSLRYGYTF. CDR3 DNA sequence: TGTGCCACCAGCAGAGATCGATCCTGGGACTCCTTGCGGTATGGCTACACCTTC. V gene TRBV15 combines with J gene TRBJ1-2; D may be TRBD1 (5 bases). The ends were cut back, 0 bases at V and 5 bases at J, with 22 bases in the middle. Per the germline V gene, CDR1 is LNHNV and CDR2 is YYDKDF (reference sequence). The CDR3 spans 18 residues.

The gene calls are TRBV6-1 and TRBJ2-5; weak D call: TRBD2 (6 bases). CDR1 MNHNS and CDR2 SASEGT come from the germline V gene. There are 17 residues in the CDR3. V was clipped by 2 bases and J by 3 bases, with 19 bases between them. The CDR3 DNA reads TGTGCCAGCAGTGAATGGGGGGTGAGGCTTACTGAAGAGACCCAGTACTTC. It yields the protein CASSEWGVRLTEETQYF.

The V gene is TRBV6-2 or TRBV6-3, the J gene TRBJ2-7; TRBD1 matches at 7 bases. CDR3 length: 13 amino acids. The trim removed 5 bases at V and 6 bases at J, leaving 7 bases unmatched. Germline CDR1 and CDR2: MNHEY and SVGEGT. CDR3: CASSRTGAGEQYF. Written as DNA, the CDR3 is TGTGCCAGCAGTCGGACAGGTGCGGGCGAGCAGTACTTC.